Shown below are 9 T cell receptor beta chains from a single sample sequenced in a study of Graves' ophthalmopathy and Graves' hyperthyroidism. The TCR beta CDR3 regions underwent amplification from RNA transcripts. The authors performed first-round RT-PCR with HTBI primers and then a second-round multiplex PCR. TCRdb re-called the multiplex PCR reads through MiXCR, storing one row per CDR3 protein. The repertoire holds some 750,000 distinct CDR3 sequences, with 40% as singletons. The sequencing input was peripheral blood. Receptors originate from an adult man with Graves' ophthalmopathy.

V and J are TRBV7-4 and TRBJ2-7; 10 nucleotides agree with TRBD1. Looked up from germline, CDR1 is SGHVT and CDR2 is SQSDAQ. The CDR3 is 15 amino acids. V lost 6 bases, J lost 3 bases, and 8 bases stayed unmatched. The CDR3 loop reads CASRADRGRDYEQYF. The CDR3, as DNA: TGTGCCAGCAGGGCGGACAGGGGGAGGGACTACGAGCAGTACTTC.

This clonotype was observed many times. This chain joins TRBV19 and TRBJ1-2, with TRBD1 as a possible D gene (6 bases). Per the germline V gene, CDR1 is LNHDA and CDR2 is SQIVND (reference sequence). The CDR3 is 14 amino acids. Trimming shortened V by 7 bases and J by 10 bases, and 22 bases separated the two germline ends. The CDR3 DNA is TGTGCCAGTAACTGGGGCCCAGGGGCCATCGACTACACCTTC. It is translated as CASNWGPGAIDYTF.

This clonotype appeared many times. The chain recombines TRBV12-3 or TRBV12-4 with TRBJ1-5; possible D gene TRBD1, 5 bases. The CDR3 is 15 residues long. Trimming pared 6 bases from V and 5 bases from J, leaving 17 bases between. In DNA, the CDR3 is TGTGCCAGCAGCCTCCGGGACGGGCTATATCAGCCCCAGCATTTT. Translated, it gives CASSLRDGLYQPQHF.

A few counts support this clonotype. The V gene is TRBV7-6, the J gene TRBJ2-2; D ambiguous. Germline lookup yields CDR1 SGHVS and CDR2 FNYEAQ. The V gene lost 1 base and the J gene lost 3 bases, with 15 bases spanning the gap. The CDR3 spans 17 residues. As DNA, the CDR3 is TGTGCCAGCAGCTTAGTCACGGCTGACATTTACACCGGGGAGCTGTTTTTT. Protein sequence: CASSLVTADIYTGELFF.

The sample holds many counts of this clonotype. The CDR3 region is CASSESGRTNYGYTF. CDR3 nucleotide sequence: TGCGCCAGCAGTGAGTCCGGCCGTACTAACTATGGCTACACCTTC. The rearrangement joins TRBV10-2 to TRBJ1-2; D gene ambiguous. The CDR3 contains 15 residues. Germline V gene sequence: CDR1 WSHSY, CDR2 SAAADI. Trimming pared 0 bases from V and 0 bases from J, leaving 8 bases between.

This clonotype showed up many times. This chain uses TRBV29-1 with TRBJ2-7, with 9 bases fitting TRBD1. The germline gives CDR1 SQVTM, CDR2 ANQGSEA. V shed 6 bases and J 2 bases; nucleotides not matched to a gene: 5. The CDR3 has 13 residues. DNA of the CDR3: TGCAGCGTACCGGGACAGGGAACCTACGAGCAGTACTTC. This translates into CSVPGQGTYEQYF.

This clonotype was seen only a few times. The rearrangement links TRBV19 to TRBJ1-6, with 7 bases lining up with TRBD1. J was trimmed by 7 bases and V by 3 bases; bases with no gene match: 6. The CDR3 length is 15 residues. Per germline, CDR1 LNHDA and CDR2 SQIVND (reference sequence). The CDR3 region has the DNA TGTGCCAGTAGTATCGGTCAGGGGGGAAATTCACCCCTCCACTTT. Its translation: CASSIGQGGNSPLHF.

In regard to this clonotype: Sequence at one end of the junction differs from germline and may be a read error. The V gene is TRBV10-3, the J gene TRBJ2-7, with 11 bases fitting TRBD2. CDR1 ENHRY and CDR2 SYGVKD come from the germline V gene. The CDR3 is made up of 15 amino acids. This CDR3 reads CAISEPGLAASEQYF. CDR3 coding DNA: TGCGCCATCAGTGAACCGGGACTAGCGGCTTCTGAGCAGTACTTC.

This clonotype was seen a few times. The chain links TRBV11-2 to TRBJ2-7; perhaps TRBD1 as D (5 bases). Trimming left V 8 bases short and J 4 bases short, with 12 bases between. Germline V gene data show CDR1 as SGHAT and CDR2 as FQNNGV. The CDR3 loop spans 12 amino acids. CDR3 protein: CASGHRSYEQYF. DNA for the CDR3: TGTGCCAGCGGACACCGATCTTACGAGCAGTACTTC.